The 7 T cell receptor beta chains given below trace back to one sample, sequenced in a study of cytomegalovirus exposure and HLA in healthy donors (dated by TCRdb to about 2017). The method behind the library was the immunoSEQ multiplex PCR assay. For the multiplex PCR, a mixture combining 60 forward primers for TCR Vbeta segments and 13 reverse primers for TCR Jbeta segments was used. In TCRdb, the immuneACCESS table is reduced to in-frame sequences with V and J assigned. These tables do not hold every clone; where another copy was compared, an unresolved V gene accounts for under half, and the others remain unexplained. Within this sample are under 55,000 clones, with approximately 70% of them counted one time only. The top ten clonotypes cover about 3.2% of the sample. Sequencing was performed on PBMCs. These receptors were obtained from a man between 18 and 35 years old in good health and CMV-seronegative.

The V call is TRBV6-5, the J call TRBJ1-1; no clear D. CDR1 and CDR2 from the germline V gene are MNHEY and SVGAGI. The V end lost 2 bases, the J end lost 8 bases, and 18 bases lay between the germline ends. The CDR3 is made up of 15 amino acids. Here the CDR3 reads CASSYDGGTTREAFF. The CDR3 bases are TGTGCCAGCAGTTACGATGGAGGAACTACACGAGAAGCTTTCTTT.

J is TRBJ1-1 and V is TRBV7-9, with D maybe TRBD1 (5 bases). From germline, CDR1 is SEHNR and CDR2 FQNEAQ (reference sequence). V lost 1 base and J 1 base, leaving 7 bases between the germline ends. The CDR3 sequence is 14 residues long. For the CDR3, the DNA is TGTGCCAGCAGCTTAGGGGGCCAGAACACTGAAGCTTTCTTT. This sequence encodes CASSLGGQNTEAFF.

J is TRBJ2-1 and V is TRBV2; no firm D call. The V gene's germline CDR1 is SNHLY and CDR2 FYNNEI. The CDR3 runs to 12 residues. The V and J ends lost 4 bases and 8 bases respectively, with 9 bases between them. CDR3 nucleotides: TGTGCCAGCAGTGTTAGCAGCCATGAGCAGTTCTTC. The encoded protein is CASSVSSHEQFF. The full variable domain, with the rest looked up from reference TRBV2 and TRBJ2-1, is EPEVTQTPSHQVTQMGQEVILRCVPISNHLYFYWYRQILGQKVEFLVSFYNNEISEKSEIFDDQFSVERPDGSNFTLKIRSTKLEDSAMYFCASSVSSHEQFFGPGTRLTVL.

The chain links TRBV10-1 to TRBJ1-5; TRBD1 matches at 7 bases. Germline loops: CDR1 WNHNN, CDR2 SYGVQD (reference sequence). The CDR3 is 13 residues long. The trim removed 6 bases at V and 7 bases at J, leaving 6 bases unmatched. The chain's CDR3 is CASSTGVGQPQHF. The CDR3, as DNA: TGCGCCAGCAGCACAGGGGTTGGGCAGCCCCAGCATTTT.

V gene TRBV28 combines with J gene TRBJ1-5, with 8 positions matching TRBD1. CDR1 MDHEN and CDR2 SYDVKM come from the germline V gene. This CDR3 region has 15 residues. The ends lost 2 bases at V and 6 bases at J; junction bases unmatched: 6. DNA of the CDR3: TGTGCCAGCAGTTTAGAGCAGGGGGCGTCTCAGCCCCAGCATTTT. Translating gives CASSLEQGASQPQHF.

Concerning this clone: One end of the junction is discordant with germline, which a read error may explain. The V and J genes are TRBV7-2 and TRBJ2-3, with 8 nucleotides matching TRBD1. Germline V gene sequence: CDR1 SGHTA, CDR2 FQGNSA. CDR3 size: 14 residues. The CDR3 region is CASSLLVIGQGRDF. DNA of the CDR3: TGTGCCAGCAGCTTACTCGTAATCGGACAGGGCCGGGATTTT.

A note on this clone: The same CDR3 is also encoded by other DNA sequences in this sample. CDR3 in amino acids: CSVETGFGNTIYF. The CDR3 nucleotides read TGCAGCGTTGAAACAGGGTTCGGAAACACCATATATTTT. The V and J genes are TRBV29-1 and TRBJ1-3, with D possibly matching TRBD1 (6 bases). The V end was cut by 2 bases, the J end by 4 bases, with 9 bases between. The germline CDR1 and CDR2 sequences are SQVTM and ANQGSEA. This CDR3 spans 13 amino acids.